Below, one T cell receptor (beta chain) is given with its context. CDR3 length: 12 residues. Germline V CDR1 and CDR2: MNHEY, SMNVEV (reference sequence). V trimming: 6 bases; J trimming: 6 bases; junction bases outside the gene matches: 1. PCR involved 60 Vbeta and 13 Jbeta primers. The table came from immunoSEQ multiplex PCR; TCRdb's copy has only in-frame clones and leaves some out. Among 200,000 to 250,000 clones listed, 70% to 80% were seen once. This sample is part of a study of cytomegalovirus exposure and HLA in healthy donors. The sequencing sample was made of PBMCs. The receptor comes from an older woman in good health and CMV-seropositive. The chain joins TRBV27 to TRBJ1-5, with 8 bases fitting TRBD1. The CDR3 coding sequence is TGTGCCAGCAGGACAGGGGCTCAGCCCCAGCATTTT. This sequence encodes CASRTGAQPQHF.